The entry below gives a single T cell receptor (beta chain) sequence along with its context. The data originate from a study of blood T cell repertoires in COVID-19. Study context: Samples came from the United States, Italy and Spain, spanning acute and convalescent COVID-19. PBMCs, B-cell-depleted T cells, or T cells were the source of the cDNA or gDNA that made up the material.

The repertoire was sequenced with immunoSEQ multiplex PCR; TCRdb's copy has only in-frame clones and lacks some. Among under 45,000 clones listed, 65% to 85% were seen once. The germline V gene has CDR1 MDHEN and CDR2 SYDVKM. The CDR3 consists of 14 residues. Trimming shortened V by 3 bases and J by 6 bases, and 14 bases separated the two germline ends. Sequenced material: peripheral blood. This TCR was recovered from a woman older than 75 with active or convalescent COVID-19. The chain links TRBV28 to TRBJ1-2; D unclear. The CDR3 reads CASSFIVGSHGYTF. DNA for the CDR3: TGTGCCAGCAGTTTTATTGTAGGGAGCCATGGCTACACCTTC.